This T cell receptor (beta chain) emerged from a study of OX40 agonist ivuxolimab in advanced cancers. Turning to the study itself: Patients in the trial were receiving intravenous ivuxolimab every 2 weeks, at doses of 0.01 to 10 mg/kg.

Generated by immunoSEQ multiplex PCR, the TCRdb table keeps only in-frame clones and is missing some. This table holds around 30,000 clones, about 93% found once. Blood got drawn at baseline, again on cycle 4 day 1, and then on cycle 7 day 1. Trimming pared 4 bases from V and 5 bases from J, leaving 14 bases between. Germline values: CDR1 SNHLY, CDR2 FYNNEI. There are 14 residues in the CDR3. As for this clone: Its antigen remains unidentified.

Whole-study findings and limits: Among T cells, CD8+ cells averaged more expanded clones than CD4+ cells.

This material consisted of CD4+ or CD8+ T cells sorted from blood, taken in a trial of the OX40 agonist ivuxolimab. This sequence was found in an adult with an advanced solid tumor such as melanoma, head and neck, liver or kidney cancer. The J gene is TRBJ1-1, the V gene TRBV2; TRBD1 is a possible D gene (6 bases). CDR3 nucleotides: TGTGCCAGCAGTGCAGGACAGCTTCGGACTGAAGCTTTCTTT. As protein: CASSAGQLRTEAFF.